Presented here are 28 T cell receptor beta chains from one specimen sequenced in a study of blood T cells in healthy people across ages (dated by TCRdb to between 2014 and 2017). Receptor amplification or capture employed 5' RACE. The sequencer listed for this sample is Illumina HiSeq 2500. The second PCR ran for about 6 to 12 cycles and used a J-beta primer mix along with a sample-barcoded 5' primer. TCRdb handled the public reads itself, with Q25 trimming in fastp and clone calling in MiXCR, and kept productive beta chains. Entries that share a CDR3 protein sequence are merged under the most common genes and DNA. This sample is represented by 1.5 million to 2 million distinct CDR3 sequences; approximately 30% of them were singletons. Roughly 8% of the sample is in the top ten clones. The sample comprised blood. The receptors here all came from a woman in her twenties or thirties in good health.

This clonotype has a handful of counts. The CDR3 DNA follows: TGTGCCACCAGTGGAGGGAAGCTAGATACGCAGTATTTT. Translating gives CATSGGKLDTQYF. This rearrangement joins TRBV24-1 to TRBJ2-3; tentative D call: TRBD2 (5 bases). Trimming cost V 5 bases and J 5 bases, with 10 bases left between them. Germline lookup yields CDR1 KGHDR and CDR2 SFDVKD. The CDR3 runs 13 residues.

This clonotype was detected many times. The chain combines TRBV11-2 with TRBJ2-5, with 8 bases aligning to TRBD2. The length of the CDR3 is 15 residues. Germline lookup yields CDR1 SGHAT and CDR2 FQNNGV. With V trimmed by 3 bases and J by 2 bases, 5 bases remained unmatched. The CDR3 region is CASSFTRGGQETQYF. DNA of the CDR3: TGTGCCAGCAGCTTTACACGGGGGGGGCAAGAGACCCAGTACTTC.

This clonotype was observed at least ten times. The rearrangement links TRBV10-3 to TRBJ2-1, with 11 nucleotides matching TRBD2. Trimming took 0 bases from V and 8 from J; bases not matched to a gene: 3. CDR3 length equals 15 residues. Germline values: CDR1 ENHRY, CDR2 SYGVKD. CDR3 in amino acids: CAISESTSGSDEQFF. The DNA of the CDR3 is TGTGCCATCAGTGAGTCAACTAGCGGGAGTGATGAGCAGTTCTTC.

This clonotype has a handful of counts. This rearrangement joins TRBV6-6 to TRBJ2-3; TRBD1 is a possible D gene (5 bases). V dropped 5 bases and J dropped 4 bases, with 7 bases sitting between them. The V gene's germline CDR1 is MNHNY and CDR2 SVGAGI (reference sequence). The CDR3 has 12 residues. The CDR3 here is CASSQQADTQYF. The CDR3, as DNA: TGTGCCAGCAGTCAACAGGCAGATACGCAGTATTTT.

This chain joins TRBV11-2 and TRBJ2-7; TRBD2 might be the D (6 bases). Trimming removed 1 base at V and 0 bases at J, with 13 bases between. This CDR3 has 16 residues. Germline CDR1 reads SGHAT; CDR2 reads FQNNGV. CDR3 loop: CASSLVTSGLSYEQYF. DNA of the CDR3: TGTGCCAGCAGCTTAGTGACCAGCGGGCTCTCCTACGAGCAGTACTTC.

The sample holds one count of this clonotype. The rearrangement links TRBV20-1 to TRBJ2-2; no clear D gene. Trimming shortened V by 6 bases and J by 0 bases, and 8 bases separated the two germline ends. The V gene's germline CDR1 is DFQATT and CDR2 SNEGSKA (reference sequence). CDR3 length equals 13 residues. The CDR3 region is CSAADPNTGELFF. Here the CDR3 DNA reads TGCAGTGCGGCGGATCCGAACACCGGGGAGCTGTTTTTT.

This clonotype turned up a few times. The chain carries TRBV6-2 or TRBV6-3 and TRBJ1-2; D remains unclear. CDR1 is MNHEY and CDR2 is SVGEGT in the germline V gene. Trimming pared 0 bases from V and 12 bases from J, leaving 11 bases between. The CDR3 spans 12 residues. The CDR3 protein is CASSYSVGDHTF. Written as DNA, the CDR3 is TGTGCCAGCAGTTACTCGGTCGGGGATCACACCTTC.

As to this clonotype: An end of the junction differs from the germline gene, which may be a read error. The chain uses TRBV5-1 and TRBJ2-1; 8 positions agree with TRBD1. Germline CDR1 is SGHRS and CDR2 is YFSETQ. The length of the CDR3 is 15 residues. The CDR3 loop is CASSLGAGGINGQFF. Written as DNA, the CDR3 is TGCGCCAGCAGCTTGGGGGCAGGGGGCATCAATGGGCAGTTCTTC.

Comments on this clonotype: This sequence may be a read error, since a much larger clone differs from it by one base. The V and J genes are TRBV20-1 and TRBJ1-2; D unresolved. Trimming stripped 6 bases from V and 6 bases from J, with 8 bases between. There are 10 residues in the CDR3. CDR1 DFQATT and CDR2 SNEGSKA come from the germline V gene (reference sequence). CDR3 sequence: CSAPYNGYTF. In DNA, the CDR3 is TGCAGTGCGCCGTACAATGGCTACACCTTC.

As regards this clonotype: This clone may be a read error of a much larger clone one base away. The chain recombines TRBV27 with TRBJ2-7; D is unresolved. CDR1 MNHEY and CDR2 SMNVEV come from the germline V gene (reference sequence). This CDR3 is built from 13 residues. The DNA of the CDR3 is TGTGTCAGCAGTTTATCGACGGGTTCCGAGCAGTACTTC. The encoded protein is CVSSLSTGSEQYF.

The CDR3 DNA follows: TGTGCCAGTTCCTCTCGAAACGGTAGACAGGGCGGCGAGCAGTACTTC. It encodes CASSSRNGRQGGEQYF. This chain connects TRBV19 to TRBJ2-7; 7 bases fit TRBD1. V was clipped by 8 bases and J by 6 bases; unmatched bases: 19. The CDR3 has 16 amino acids. Germline-derived CDR1 and CDR2 are LNHDA and SQIVND (reference sequence). The entire variable domain, with the rest obtained from reference TRBV19 and TRBJ2-7, is as follows: DGGITQSPKYLFRKEGQNVTLSCEQNLNHDAMYWYRQDPGQGLRLIYYSQIVNDFQKGDIAEGYSVSREKKESFPLTVTSAQKNPTAFYLCASSSRNGRQGGEQYFGPGTRLTVT.

This clonotype occurred once. Compared with germline, one end of the junction differs, possibly owing to a read error. This chain's CDR3 is CVSSPGEGAMYGYTF. In DNA form, the CDR3 reads TGTGTCAGCAGCCCGGGGGAGGGGGCGATGTATGGCTACACCTTC. This chain links TRBV7-2 with TRBJ1-2; 7 bases align to TRBD1. Germline values: CDR1 SGHTA, CDR2 FQGNSA. This CDR3 contains 15 residues.

In its sample, this clonotype was seen once. The rearrangement uses TRBV14 and TRBJ2-7; D ambiguous. V lost 1 base, J lost 6 bases, and 7 bases lay in between. The CDR3 spans 12 residues. In germline, CDR1 is SGHDN, CDR2 FVKESK. As DNA, the CDR3 is TGTGCCAGCAGCCAAGTCCGGGCCGAGCAGTACTTC. Translation: CASSQVRAEQYF.

Many counts were recorded for this clonotype. The chain combines TRBV5-1 with TRBJ2-1, with 8 bases lining up with TRBD2. Per the germline V gene, CDR1 is SGHRS and CDR2 is YFSETQ. This CDR3 region has 14 residues. With V trimmed by 3 bases and J by 7 bases, 6 bases remained unmatched. CDR3 nucleotide sequence: TGCGCCAGCAGCTGGGGACTAGTCGGGAATGAGCAGTTCTTC. Translating gives CASSWGLVGNEQFF.

The CDR3 coding sequence is TGTGCCAGCACTCCGGGGGGACGGGAGCAGTTCTTC. Its translation is CASTPGGREQFF. The V and J genes are TRBV6-1 and TRBJ2-1; 7 nucleotides agree with TRBD2. CDR1 and CDR2 from the germline V gene are MNHNS and SASEGT. The CDR3 contains 12 residues. J was trimmed by 10 bases and V by 7 bases; bases with no gene match: 7.

The chain links TRBV12-3 or TRBV12-4 to TRBJ1-2; perhaps TRBD1 as D (5 bases). CDR3 size: 14 residues. V was shortened by 3 bases and J by 13 bases, with 21 bases between the two germline ends. CDR3 sequence reads: CASSFIQGADECTF. Here the CDR3 DNA reads TGTGCCAGCAGTTTCATTCAAGGGGCCGATGAGTGCACCTTC.

The V and J genes are TRBV7-9 and TRBJ2-1, with 7 bases identical to TRBD2. The CDR3 runs 17 residues. Germline V gives CDR1 SEHNR, CDR2 FQNEAQ (reference sequence). After removal of 3 bases from V and 5 bases from J, the junction contained 13 bases not matched to a gene. This CDR3 reads CASSFTHTGLQNNEQFF. CDR3 nucleotide sequence: TGTGCCAGCAGCTTTACCCATACGGGACTACAGAACAATGAGCAGTTCTTC. Using reference TRBV7-9 and TRBJ2-1 for the parts outside the CDR3, the full variable domain is DTGVSQNPRHKITKRGQNVTFRCDPISEHNRLYWYRQTLGQGPEFLTYFQNEAQLEKSRLLSDRFSAERPKGSFSTLEIQRTEQGDSAMYLCASSFTHTGLQNNEQFFGPGTRLTVL.

V usage is TRBV29-1 and J usage is TRBJ1-4; TRBD1 might be the D (5 bases). Trimming shortened V by 5 bases and J by 3 bases, and 10 bases separated the two germline ends. The CDR3 spans 13 residues. CDR1 and CDR2 (germline): SQVTM, ANQGSEA. CDR3 nucleotides: TGCAGCGTTACGGGACTACCTAATGAAAAACTGTTTTTT. It translates to CSVTGLPNEKLFF.

This clonotype was detected a few times. The CDR3 nucleotides read TGTGCCAGCAGCCTGTCTAGCGGGAACCCCTACGAGCAGTACTTC. This encodes CASSLSSGNPYEQYF. The chain joins TRBV7-2 to TRBJ2-7; TRBD2 agrees at 9 bases. Trimming cost V 5 bases and J 2 bases; bases outside gene matches: 7. Looked up from germline, CDR1 is SGHTA and CDR2 is FQGNSA. This CDR3 has 15 residues. Looking up the rest from reference TRBV7-2 and TRBJ2-7 gives the full variable domain: GAGVSQSPSNKVTEKGKDVELRCDPISGHTALYWYRQSLGQGLEFLIYFQGNSAPDKSGLPSDRFSAERTGGSVSTLTIQRTQQEDSAVYLCASSLSSGNPYEQYFGPGTRLTVT.

With respect to this clonotype: A much larger clone is a single base away; this may be a read error. The rearrangement links TRBV10-2 to TRBJ2-7, with 9 bases identical to TRBD1. Germline V gives CDR1 WSHSY, CDR2 SAAADI. V gave up 5 bases and J gave up 6 bases; unmatched junction bases: 5. This CDR3 contains 13 residues. The chain's CDR3 is CASSTIQGAEQYF. DNA for the CDR3: TGCGCCAGCAGTACCATACAGGGGGCCGAGCAGTACTTC.

This clonotype has a handful of counts. One end of the junction does not line up with germline, which may come from a read error. The rearrangement uses TRBV7-2 and TRBJ2-1; possibly TRBD1 for D (5 bases). CDR3 length: 14 residues. CDR1 and CDR2 (germline): SGHTA, FQGNSA. CDR3 bases: TGTGCCGGCAGCCACCACCTACAGGTCCATGAGCAGTTCTTC. Its protein is CAGSHHLQVHEQFF.

This clonotype was observed a few times. A much larger clone differs from this one at a single base, so this may be a read error. J is TRBJ2-5 and V is TRBV4-2; 11 bases agree with TRBD2. The V gene end was trimmed by 3 bases and the J gene end by 11 bases; junction bases not matched to a gene: 14. Per germline, CDR1 LGHNA and CDR2 YNFKEQ. The CDR3 spans 16 residues. The CDR3 DNA follows: TGTGCCAGCAGCCACCTTACTAGCGGGGGCTACAATGAGCAGTACTTC. It yields the protein CASSHLTSGGYNEQYF.

This chain uses TRBV20-1 with TRBJ1-4, with 10 nucleotides matching TRBD1. The germline CDR1 and CDR2 sequences are DFQATT and SNEGSKA (reference sequence). The CDR3 consists of 15 residues. The junction had 9 bases not matched to a gene; V was cut back by 0 bases and J by 11 bases. In nucleotides, the CDR3 is TGCAGTGCTAGAGATCCGGGACAGGGGCCCATCAAACTGTTTTTT. This encodes CSARDPGQGPIKLFF.

The genes are TRBV11-2 and TRBJ2-3; D not resolved. V dropped 11 bases and J dropped 5 bases, with 11 bases sitting between them. The CDR3 has 11 amino acids. Germline V lookup: CDR1 SGHAT, CDR2 FQNNGV. This CDR3 is CAASSGDTQYF. In DNA form, the CDR3 reads TGTGCCGCCTCCTCCGGAGATACGCAGTATTTT. Variable domain in full (rest from reference TRBV11-2 and TRBJ2-3): EAGVAQSPRYKIIEKRQSVAFWCNPISGHATLYWYQQILGQGPKLLIQFQNNGVVDDSQLPKDRFSAERLKGVDSTLKIQPAKLEDSAVYLCAASSGDTQYFGPGTRLTVL.

The rearrangement uses TRBV7-3 and TRBJ2-2; D is perhaps TRBD2 (5 bases). V was trimmed by 5 bases and J by 5 bases, leaving 18 bases between them. The germline CDR1 and CDR2 sequences are SGHTA and FQGTGA. CDR3 size: 16 residues. CDR3 DNA sequence: TGTGCCAGCAGCCACGGTGGCGGGTTGGGGACCGGGGAGCTGTTTTTT. It specifies CASSHGGGLGTGELFF.

The chain recombines TRBV6-2 or TRBV6-3 with TRBJ2-3; 8 bases map to TRBD2. This CDR3 comprises 13 residues. Per germline, CDR1 MNHEY and CDR2 SVGEGT. J lost 4 bases, V lost 6 bases, and 3 bases had no gene match. The CDR3 DNA reads as TGTGCCAGCAGGTGGACTAGCTCAGATACGCAGTATTTT. Its translation is CASRWTSSDTQYF.

This clonotype has only a few counts. This chain connects TRBV29-1 to TRBJ2-1; TRBD1 matches 8 bases. V lost 4 bases, J lost 5 bases, and 4 bases stayed unmatched. The length of the CDR3 is 13 residues. CDR1 and CDR2 (germline): SQVTM, ANQGSEA. The CDR3: CSVVRTGNNEQFF. The CDR3 nucleotides read TGCAGCGTTGTAAGGACAGGGAACAATGAGCAGTTCTTC.

Remarks on this clonotype: This may be a read error, as it is one base from a much larger clone. The V call is TRBV12-3 or TRBV12-4, the J call TRBJ2-4, with D perhaps given as TRBD1 or TRBD2 (5 bases each). The DNA end is more similar to TRBJ2-7, so the J call may be wrong. The CDR3 is 14 residues long. CDR3 DNA: TGTGCCAGCACCAGTACAGGACTTACCTACGAGCAGTACTTC. Translation: CASTSTGLTYEQYF.